The 2 T cell receptor beta chains given below trace back to one sample, sequenced in a study of cytomegalovirus exposure and HLA in healthy donors. PCR employed 60 Vbeta and 13 Jbeta primers. Using immunoSEQ multiplex PCR, the repertoire was profiled, and TCRdb retains in-frame clones only, with some absent. The sample shows roughly 130,000 clones, roughly 62% of them seen only once. Sequencing was carried out using PBMCs. The source is a male donor in good health and CMV-seronegative.

V and J are TRBV5-8 and TRBJ2-7, with D possibly matching TRBD2 (5 bases). The germline V gene encodes CDR1 SGHTS and CDR2 YDEGEE. This CDR3 contains 13 residues. V dropped 2 bases and J dropped 4 bases, with 10 bases sitting between them. For the CDR3, the DNA is TGTGCCAGCAGCTTAGCGGTAGTATACGAGCAGTACTTC. Its translation: CASSLAVVYEQYF.

The count of this clone is one. The chain employs TRBV6-4 and TRBJ2-1; D may be TRBD2 (6 bases). CDR3 length: 17 amino acids. V lost 1 base and J 6 bases, leaving 19 bases between the germline ends. CDR1 and CDR2 from the germline V gene are MRHNA and SNTAGT. CDR3 sequence: CASSDYLLLAPSNEQFF. The DNA of the CDR3 is TGTGCCAGCAGTGACTATCTTCTACTAGCTCCCTCCAATGAGCAGTTCTTC.